A selection of T cell receptor beta chains follows, all from one sample in a study of blood T cell repertoires in COVID-19. The data were produced by immunoSEQ multiplex PCR, yet TCRdb's version contains in-frame clones alone and is incomplete. The sample contains 50,000 or so clones, 65% to 80% of which appear only once. Sequencing input: peripheral blood. Receptors were obtained from a human donor with active or convalescent COVID-19. The donor label of this sample is uncertain. Both conserved end residues are part of each CDR3. A D gene is named only where the DNA matches it firmly. Clone size is given for some rows only: seen once, a few or many times, or a class if the clone is expanded.

J | V | D | size | DNA | CDR3
TRBJ1-5 | TRBV19 | - | - | TGTGCCAGTAGTATGGGGAGCTATAGCAATCAGCCCCAGCATTTT | CASSMGSYSNQPQHF
TRBJ2-7 | TRBV21-1 | - | few | TGTGCCAGCAGCAATTCAAAGGGAGGAAACTACGAGCAGTACTTC | CASSNSKGGNYEQYF
TRBJ1-1 | TRBV30 | - | - | TGTGCCTGGAGTGTAGGAGGCGCTGAAGCTTTCTTT | CAWSVGGAEAFF
TRBJ1-3 | TRBV10-1 | - | - | TGCGCCAGCAGTCAGGGATACTCTGGAAACACCATATATTTT | CASSQGYSGNTIYF
TRBJ2-1 | TRBV9 | - | - | TGTGCCAGCAGCGCCGGGGGAAGCTCCTACAATGAGCAGTTCTTC | CASSAGGSSYNEQFF
TRBJ1-1 | TRBV19 | TRBD1 | - | TGTGCCAGTAGTATCGGGGGACAGGGCAACACTGAAGCTTTCTTT | CASSIGGQGNTEAFF
TRBJ1-4 | TRBV15 | TRBD1 | - | TGTGCCACCAGCAGAGACGGGACAGGTGAAAAACTGTTTTTT | CATSRDGTGEKLFF
TRBJ2-1 | TRBV11-3 | - | - | TGTGCCAGCAGCTTAGATGGGGGAGCAGGGGTTCATGAGCAGTTCTTC | CASSLDGGAGVHEQFF
TRBJ2-2 | TRBV4-2 | TRBD1 | - | TGTGCCAGCAGCCAAGAATACCGGGACAGGGGGGCCGGGGAGCTGTTTTTT | CASSQEYRDRGAGELFF
TRBJ2-7 | TRBV29-1 | TRBD1 | - | TGCAGCGTTACCGGGACAGGCGTTTACGAGCAGTACTTC | CSVTGTGVYEQYF
TRBJ2-1 | TRBV10-3 | - | - | TGTGCCATCAGTGAGTCGACTGGTTTCGCGGATGAGCAGTTCTTC | CAISESTGFADEQFF
TRBJ2-7 | TRBV21-1 | - | - | TGTGCCAGCAGCCTGAGCGGGAGCCGCCCCTACGAGCAGTACTTC | CASSLSGSRPYEQYF
TRBJ2-5 | TRBV15 | - | - | TGTGCCACCAGCAGAGATCTGGGGGGTGGAGAGACCCAGTACTTC | CATSRDLGGGETQYF
TRBJ2-7 | TRBV28 | TRBD2 | few | TGTGCCAGCAGTGAAGGACTAGGCTCCTACGAGCAGTACTTC | CASSEGLGSYEQYF
TRBJ2-1 | TRBV7-7 | - | - | TGTGCCAGCAGCTTAGGGTCTAGCGAGGACCATGAGCAGTTCTTC | CASSLGSSEDHEQFF
TRBJ2-1 | TRBV9 | - | - | TGTGCCAGCAGCCCCAGGGAACTAGCCCTTACGAGCTCCTACAATGAGCAGTTCTTC | CASSPRELALTSSYNEQFF
TRBJ1-5 | TRBV24-1 | - | - | TGTGCCACCAGTGGCTCGCGGGGCGGGCAGCCCCAGCATTTT | CATSGSRGGQPQHF
TRBJ2-3 | TRBV5-4 | - | - | TGTGCCAGCAGAATAAGACAAAGCACAGATACGCAGTATTTT | CASRIRQSTDTQYF